This T cell receptor beta chain was profiled in a study of shared clonotypes between healthy human individuals. The CDR3 totals 14 residues. Germline V gene sequence: CDR1 SGHVS, CDR2 FQNEAQ. V dropped 5 bases and J dropped 5; count of bases not matched to a gene: 5. Study-wide findings and caveats: Exclusively blood specimens were collected; tissue repertoires likely differ.

Sorted-subset replicate PCRs used approximately 190 ng of genomic DNA. This amount corresponded to 30,000 to 35,000 T cell genomes. Measured with immunoSEQ multiplex PCR; TCRdb has only the in-frame clones, and not every one. The sample includes about 2.4 million clones, approximately 90% of them seen just once. Concerning this clone: Its antigen is unknown.

The chain is built from TRBV7-8 and TRBJ2-1, with 8 bases identical to TRBD1. This receptor was identified in a man aged 18 to 35 in good health. Material for sequencing was naive CD4+ T cells sorted from blood. Subset denoted: CD45RA+ positively selected. Here the CDR3 DNA reads TGTGCCAGCAGCCCTGCGGACAGGGACAATGAGCAGTTCTTC. Amino acids: CASSPADRDNEQFF.